This T cell receptor (beta chain) was retrieved from a study of Ad26.COV2.S vaccination and SARS-CoV-2 variants. Study-level findings and limits: TCR breadth and depth analyses may have underestimated total T cell responses.

Regarding treatment: roughly 19 received Ad26.COV2.S at low or high dose, single or two shots; about 5 received placebo; per-sample allocation not given. Samples were taken on day 63 after the first vaccine or placebo injection. Clones were read by immunoSEQ multiplex PCR, and TCRdb kept only the in-frame ones, dropping some. The sample includes 450,000 to 550,000 clones, about 88% seen only once; the top ten take over 2%. Germline loops: CDR1 MDHEN, CDR2 SYDVKM. V gave up 2 bases and J gave up 9 bases; unmatched junction bases: 8. The CDR3 consists of 15 residues. Of note for this clone: What it binds is not known.

The chain recombines TRBV28 with TRBJ2-1; 9 positions agree with TRBD2. This TCR derives from a person aged 18-65 years who received the Ad26.COV2.S COVID-19 vaccine or a placebo. Sequencing was performed on peripheral blood, taken in a trial of Ad26.COV2.S vaccine versus placebo. DNA of the CDR3: TGTGCCAGCAGTTTAGGACTAGCGTACGGCTCTGAGCAGTTCTTC. Translation: CASSLGLAYGSEQFF.